Shown below are 28 T cell receptor beta chains from a single sample sequenced in a study of blood T cell repertoires in COVID-19. This table comes from immunoSEQ multiplex PCR, and its TCRdb copy is limited to in-frame clones, with some not included. The profile shows some 200,000 clones, around 85% of them singletons. The specimen sequenced was peripheral blood. The receptors derive from a woman over 75 with acute or convalescent COVID-19.

This clone was detected only once. The CDR3 region is CASSTRDRVWELTPLHF. The DNA of the CDR3 is TGTGCCAGCAGCACCCGGGACAGGGTATGGGAGTTGACACCCCTCCACTTT. The chain recombines TRBV7-2 with TRBJ1-6; 9 bases fit TRBD1. Germline V gives CDR1 SGHTA, CDR2 FQGNSA. The CDR3 runs 17 residues. V lost 5 bases to trimming and J lost 11 bases; unmatched junction nucleotides: 16.

This chain links TRBV4-1 with TRBJ1-4; D may be TRBD1 (6 bases). V gave up 1 base and J gave up 3 bases, with 12 bases separating them. Per the germline V gene, CDR1 is MGHRA and CDR2 is YSYEKL. This CDR3 spans 16 amino acids. DNA of the CDR3: TGCGCCAGCAGCCAAGGGAGAGGGGGAGCTAATGAAAAACTGTTTTTT. Translation: CASSQGRGGANEKLFF.

CDR3: CASSMGGRNYGYTF. The CDR3 DNA reads as TGTGCCAGCTCCATGGGGGGGCGGAACTATGGCTACACCTTC. The chain has TRBV27 and TRBJ1-2, with D perhaps TRBD1 (6 bases). This CDR3 is built from 14 residues. Trimming took off 8 bases at V and 2 bases at J, with 15 bases between the two ends. CDR1 MNHEY and CDR2 SMNVEV come from the germline V gene (reference sequence).

The chain carries TRBV14 and TRBJ2-2; tentative D call: TRBD2 (5 bases). In germline, CDR1 is SGHDN, CDR2 FVKESK. Trimming pared 1 base from V and 4 bases from J, leaving 16 bases between. The CDR3 contains 17 residues. CDR3 protein: CASSQALRTGPTGELFF. DNA for the CDR3: TGTGCCAGCAGCCAAGCCCTCCGGACTGGGCCCACCGGGGAGCTGTTTTTT. The entire variable domain, with the rest obtained from reference TRBV14 and TRBJ2-2, is as follows: EAGVTQFPSHSVIEKGQTVTLRCDPISGHDNLYWYRRVMGKEIKFLLHFVKESKQDESGMPNNRFLAERTGGTYSTLKVQPAELEDSGVYFCASSQALRTGPTGELFFGEGSRLTVL.

The V gene is TRBV9, the J gene TRBJ2-1, with TRBD2 identical over 7 bases. The CDR3 totals 15 residues. The V segment lost 0 bases and the J segment 8 bases; nucleotides outside the gene matches: 8. Per germline, CDR1 SGDLS and CDR2 YYNGEE. As DNA, the CDR3 is TGTGCCAGCAGCGTAGAAGCGGGGAGGGGCTATGAGCAGTTCTTC. It is translated as CASSVEAGRGYEQFF.

The chain is built from TRBV7-2 and TRBJ1-6, with 8 positions matching TRBD1. The CDR3 loop spans 15 amino acids. Germline CDR1 and CDR2: SGHTA and FQGNSA. The V and J ends lost 5 bases and 8 bases, in that order; junction bases with no gene match: 8. CDR3 region: CASSLTGALDSPLHF. CDR3 DNA: TGTGCCAGCAGCCTGACAGGGGCCCTTGATTCACCCCTCCACTTT.

The genes are TRBV5-1 and TRBJ2-5, with TRBD2 matching 11 bases. Germline CDR1 is SGHRS and CDR2 is YFSETQ. Trimming removed 4 bases from V and 1 base from J; junction bases left unmatched: 6. There are 16 residues in the CDR3. This CDR3 reads CASSPRLAGFQETQYF. Here the CDR3 DNA reads TGCGCCAGCAGCCCCCGACTAGCGGGGTTCCAAGAGACCCAGTACTTC.

V gene TRBV19 combines with J gene TRBJ1-4; D unclear. Looked up from germline, CDR1 is LNHDA and CDR2 is SQIVND (reference sequence). The V end was cut by 3 bases, the J end by 0 bases, with 17 bases between. The CDR3 is made up of 18 amino acids. This chain's CDR3 is CASSILGVGRATNEKLFF. CDR3 bases: TGTGCCAGTAGTATCCTCGGGGTTGGAAGAGCAACTAATGAAAAACTGTTTTTT.

This sequence joins TRBV6-1 and TRBJ2-7, with 8 bases that match TRBD1. The CDR3 spans 14 residues. Unmatched junction bases numbered 7, after V lost 3 bases and J lost 6 bases. Per germline, CDR1 MNHNS and CDR2 SASEGT. CDR3 sequence reads: CASSEIRGRPEQYF. The CDR3 DNA reads TGTGCCAGCAGTGAGATCAGGGGGCGCCCCGAGCAGTACTTC.

The V and J genes are TRBV5-6 and TRBJ1-2, with D perhaps matching TRBD1 (5 bases). V was clipped by 0 bases and J by 6 bases, with 12 bases between them. This CDR3 has 14 residues. Looked up from germline, CDR1 is SGHDT and CDR2 is YYEEEE. In DNA form, the CDR3 reads TGTGCCAGCAGCTTGGCCGTGGGGCAGGATGGCTACACCTTC. Translated: CASSLAVGQDGYTF.

The J gene is TRBJ2-5, the V gene TRBV9; 7 bases align to TRBD2. CDR1 SGDLS and CDR2 YYNGEE come from the germline V gene. J gave up 5 bases and V 4 bases, and 11 bases lay outside the gene matches. There are 15 residues in the CDR3. CDR3 residues: CASSHQGREIETQYF. CDR3 sequence (DNA): TGTGCCAGCAGCCATCAAGGGCGGGAGATTGAGACCCAGTACTTC.

The chain is built from TRBV29-1 and TRBJ2-5; possible D gene TRBD1, 5 bases. The V gene's germline CDR1 is SQVTM and CDR2 ANQGSEA. V dropped 3 bases and J dropped 5 bases, with 7 bases sitting between them. This CDR3 contains 11 residues. CDR3 sequence (DNA): TGCAGCGTTGACAGGGTTGAGACCCAGTACTTC. It codes for CSVDRVETQYF.

The genes are TRBV6-2 or TRBV6-3 and TRBJ2-3, with TRBD2 identical over 7 bases. The CDR3 contains 13 residues. The junction had 6 bases not matched to a gene; V was cut back by 5 bases and J by 7 bases. Per the germline V gene, CDR1 is MNHEY and CDR2 is SVGEGT. The CDR3 here is CASSTRAGNTQYF. In DNA form, the CDR3 reads TGTGCCAGCAGTACCCGAGCGGGGAATACGCAGTATTTT.

This rearrangement joins TRBV12-3 or TRBV12-4 to TRBJ1-5, with D perhaps matching TRBD1 (6 bases). The CDR3 is 13 amino acids. Between the trimmed V and J ends, which lost 2 bases and 7 bases, there was a span of 9 bases. The CDR3 DNA reads as TGTGCCAGCAGTTTACAGGGGCGGCAGCCCCAGCATTTT. Its translation: CASSLQGRQPQHF.

Points on this clone: Different DNA sequences within this sample yield the same CDR3. The rearrangement joins TRBV19 to TRBJ1-5; 9 bases are a match to TRBD1. The germline gives CDR1 LNHDA, CDR2 SQIVND (reference sequence). CDR3 length: 14 amino acids. The junction had 4 bases not matched to a gene; V was cut back by 4 bases and J by 6 bases. The CDR3 here is CASSTTGGGQPQHF. CDR3 nucleotides: TGTGCCAGTAGTACTACAGGGGGCGGTCAGCCCCAGCATTTT.

V usage is TRBV7-9 and J usage is TRBJ2-5; 10 positions agree with TRBD2. Germline V gene lookup returns CDR1 SEHNR and CDR2 FQNEAQ (reference sequence). J lost 3 bases, V lost 5 bases, and 3 bases had no gene match. CDR3 length: 14 residues. The CDR3 coding sequence is TGTGCCAGCAGCACCGGACTAGCGGAAGAGACCCAGTACTTC. Amino acid sequence: CASSTGLAEETQYF.

The table lists this clone with a few counts. This chain uses TRBV9 with TRBJ2-7; the match to TRBD1 covers 9 bases. CDR3 length: 15 amino acids. Looked up from germline, CDR1 is SGDLS and CDR2 is YYNGEE. V gave up 2 bases and J gave up 2 bases; unmatched junction bases: 5. For the CDR3, the DNA is TGTGCCAGCAGCGTTTCCGGGACAGGGCCCTACGAGCAGTACTTC. Amino acid sequence: CASSVSGTGPYEQYF.

There are a few counts of this clone. The rearrangement uses TRBV7-9 and TRBJ1-2; 8 nucleotides match TRBD1. Trimming at V came to 5 bases and at J to 3 bases, leaving 5 bases not matched to a gene. The CDR3 is 14 amino acids. Germline V gene lookup returns CDR1 SEHNR and CDR2 FQNEAQ (reference sequence). The CDR3 DNA follows: TGTGCCAGCAGCCAAAACAGGGGGGACTATGGCTACACCTTC. This codes for CASSQNRGDYGYTF.

The chain uses TRBV7-3 and TRBJ1-2; TRBD1 matches 8 bases. V lost 5 bases and J lost 7; bases outside the gene matches: 6. Germline V gene data show CDR1 as SGHTA and CDR2 as FQGTGA. The CDR3 spans 13 residues. The chain's CDR3 is CASSIGTGSGYTF. The CDR3 DNA is TGTGCCAGCAGCATCGGGACAGGCTCTGGCTACACCTTC.

The rearrangement links TRBV10-3 to TRBJ2-5, with 13 bases aligning to TRBD2. There are 16 residues in the CDR3. With V trimmed by 4 bases and J by 5 bases, 7 bases remained unmatched. Germline lookup yields CDR1 ENHRY and CDR2 SYGVKD. CDR3 loop: CAISAGLAGDRETQYF. The CDR3 DNA reads TGTGCCATCAGTGCAGGACTAGCGGGAGACAGGGAGACCCAGTACTTC.

The V and J genes are TRBV21-1 and TRBJ1-5; no check of the table's D call, TRBD1, against the DNA was made. TRBV21-1 is classified as a pseudogene. The CDR3 is 16 amino acids. The CDR3 region has the DNA TGTGCCAGCAGCGGGCCGGGACAGGTGACAAATCAGCCCCAGCATTTT. This translates into CASSGPGQVTNQPQHF.

The CDR3 region is CASSEGRVNQPQHF. CDR3 nucleotide sequence: TGTGCCAGCAGTGAAGGCAGGGTCAATCAGCCCCAGCATTTT. This chain joins TRBV2 and TRBJ1-5, with D possibly matching TRBD1 (5 bases). The length of the CDR3 is 14 residues. V was trimmed by 1 base and J by 3 bases, leaving 7 bases between them. Germline CDR1 is SNHLY and CDR2 is FYNNEI.

The rearrangement uses TRBV19 and TRBJ2-2; 9 bases align to TRBD2. V shed 5 bases and J 3 bases; nucleotides not matched to a gene: 4. This CDR3 comprises 15 residues. CDR1 is LNHDA, CDR2 SQIVND, per germline (reference sequence). The CDR3 protein is CASSLSGGDTGELFF. The CDR3 nucleotides read TGTGCCAGTAGTCTTAGCGGGGGTGACACCGGGGAGCTGTTTTTT.

The rearrangement uses TRBV9 and TRBJ1-4; D might be TRBD1 (6 bases). The V end was cut by 4 bases, the J end by 7 bases, with 20 bases between. The CDR3 spans 16 residues. In germline, CDR1 is SGDLS, CDR2 YYNGEE. CDR3 in amino acids: CASSPPPDQGSEKLFF. Here the CDR3 DNA reads TGTGCCAGCAGCCCACCCCCCGACCAGGGGAGTGAAAAACTGTTTTTT.

V usage is TRBV7-9 and J usage is TRBJ2-3, with D perhaps matching TRBD2 (6 bases). Germline V lookup: CDR1 SEHNR, CDR2 FQNEAQ (reference sequence). The CDR3 length is 16 residues. V lost 4 bases to trimming and J lost 0 bases, with 14 bases between them. Here the CDR3 DNA reads TGTGCCAGCAGCTGGGGGGAAGGTATCAGCACAGATACGCAGTATTTT. Protein: CASSWGEGISTDTQYF.

The chain joins TRBV5-5 to TRBJ1-5; 8 nucleotides line up with TRBD1. Germline-derived CDR1 and CDR2 are SGHKS and YYEKEE (reference sequence). Germline trimming cut 3 bases from V and 6 bases from J; bases unmatched to any gene: 11. The CDR3 has 16 residues. CDR3 sequence: CASSSDVGQGRQPQHF. In DNA form, the CDR3 reads TGTGCCAGCAGCTCCGACGTCGGACAGGGACGTCAGCCCCAGCATTTT.

This chain connects TRBV3-1 (or the pseudogene TRBV3-2) to TRBJ1-4; D is possibly TRBD1 (6 bases). CDR3 length equals 14 residues. Germline CDR1 LGHDT, CDR2 YNNKEL (reference sequence). Trimming cost V 5 bases and J 4 bases, with 11 bases left between them. The CDR3 region is CASSEDSLNEKLFF. In DNA form, the CDR3 reads TGTGCCAGCAGCGAGGACAGCCTTAATGAAAAACTGTTTTTT.

The V gene is TRBV10-3, the J gene TRBJ2-7; perhaps TRBD1 as D (6 bases). CDR1 and CDR2 from the germline V gene are ENHRY and SYGVKD. V gave up 6 bases and J gave up 3 bases, with 12 bases separating them. This CDR3 is 13 amino acids long. The CDR3 protein is CAIRPDSSYEQYF. The CDR3 DNA follows: TGTGCCATCAGACCGGACAGTAGCTACGAGCAGTACTTC.